The T cell receptor beta chain described here comes from a study of human T cells and chemical hapten exposure. Turning to the study itself: Per-sample variation in TCR yield stemmed mainly from small pooled library volume differences.

V trimming: 2 bases; J trimming: 5 bases; junction bases outside the gene matches: 4. CDR1 is MGHDK and CDR2 is SYGVNS in the germline V gene. This CDR3 spans 15 amino acids. General study findings and limits: TCRs above 1 in 1000 frequency did not change with DPC sensitization.

Details on this clonotype: What it binds is unknown.

Total RNA came from unfractionated whole blood. As the library was built, unique molecular identifiers were attached to individual cDNA molecules. Authors' data handling: A typical sample had 95,638 TCRs, with about 23,224 to 700,000 overall. One entry per CDR3 protein results from TCRdb running MiXCR on the reads. The V and J calls and clone size are TCRdb's, not the authors'. In the table there are about 120,000 distinct CDR3 sequences, around 8.5% of which are singletons. Sequenced sample: whole blood. This clonotype originated in a human donor in good health. Some clones in this sample may be carry-over from other donors' samples. The rearrangement joins TRBV25-1 to TRBJ2-3; 10 nucleotides agree with TRBD2. The DNA of the CDR3 is TGTGCCAGCAGTGAAAGCGGGAGGGCCGTAGATACGCAGTATTTT. Amino acids: CASSESGRAVDTQYF.